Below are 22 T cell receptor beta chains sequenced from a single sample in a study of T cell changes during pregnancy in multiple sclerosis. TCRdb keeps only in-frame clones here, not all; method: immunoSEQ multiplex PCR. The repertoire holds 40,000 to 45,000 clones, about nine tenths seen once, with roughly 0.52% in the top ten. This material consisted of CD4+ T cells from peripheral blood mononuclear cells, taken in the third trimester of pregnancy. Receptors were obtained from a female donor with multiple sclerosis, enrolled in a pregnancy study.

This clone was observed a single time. CDR3 in DNA: TGTGCCAGCGAGGGCGCGGTAGGGGAGACCCAGTACTTC. Protein product: CASEGAVGETQYF. V is TRBV11-3 and J is TRBJ2-5, with a tentative D call TRBD2 (5 bases). The CDR3 runs to 13 residues. V was pared by 8 bases and J by 5 bases, with 15 bases between. Per germline, CDR1 SGHNT and CDR2 YENEEA.

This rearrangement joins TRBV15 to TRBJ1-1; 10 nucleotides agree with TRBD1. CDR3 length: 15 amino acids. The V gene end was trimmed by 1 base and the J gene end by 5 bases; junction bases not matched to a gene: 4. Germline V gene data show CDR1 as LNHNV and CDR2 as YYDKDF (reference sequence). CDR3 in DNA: TGTGCCACCAGCAGAGGGGGACAGGGGAGAACTGAAGCTTTCTTT. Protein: CATSRGGQGRTEAFF.

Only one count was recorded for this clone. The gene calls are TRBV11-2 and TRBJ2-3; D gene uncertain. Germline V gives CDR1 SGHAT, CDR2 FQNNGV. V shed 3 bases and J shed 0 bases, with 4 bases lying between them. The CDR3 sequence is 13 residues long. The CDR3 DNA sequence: TGTGCCAGCAGCTTCGGGAGCACAGATACGCAGTATTTT. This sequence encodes CASSFGSTDTQYF.

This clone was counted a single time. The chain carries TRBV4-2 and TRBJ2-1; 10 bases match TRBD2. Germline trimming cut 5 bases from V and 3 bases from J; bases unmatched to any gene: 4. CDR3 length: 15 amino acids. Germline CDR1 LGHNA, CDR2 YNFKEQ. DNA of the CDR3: TGTGCCAGCAGCTACGGACTAGCGGACTACAATGAGCAGTTCTTC. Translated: CASSYGLADYNEQFF.

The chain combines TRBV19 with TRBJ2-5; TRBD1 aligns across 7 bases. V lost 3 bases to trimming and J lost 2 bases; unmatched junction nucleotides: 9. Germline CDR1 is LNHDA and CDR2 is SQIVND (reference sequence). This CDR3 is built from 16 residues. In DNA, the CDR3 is TGTGCCAGTAGTATTCGACAGGGCGGATGGCAAGAGACCCAGTACTTC. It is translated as CASSIRQGGWQETQYF.

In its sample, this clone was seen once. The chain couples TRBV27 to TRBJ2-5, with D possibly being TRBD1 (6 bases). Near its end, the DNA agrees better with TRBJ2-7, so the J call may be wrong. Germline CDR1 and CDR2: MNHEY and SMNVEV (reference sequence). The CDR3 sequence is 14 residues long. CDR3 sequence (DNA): TGTGCCAGCAGTTTCGTACAGGGATCAGGCGAGCAGTACTTC. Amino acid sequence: CASSFVQGSGEQYF.

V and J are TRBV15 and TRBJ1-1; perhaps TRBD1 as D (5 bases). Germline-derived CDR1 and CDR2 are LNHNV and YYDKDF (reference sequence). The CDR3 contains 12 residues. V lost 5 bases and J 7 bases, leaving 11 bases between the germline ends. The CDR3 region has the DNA TGTGCCACCAGCGGTCAGGGTGTTGAAGCTTTCTTT. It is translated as CATSGQGVEAFF.

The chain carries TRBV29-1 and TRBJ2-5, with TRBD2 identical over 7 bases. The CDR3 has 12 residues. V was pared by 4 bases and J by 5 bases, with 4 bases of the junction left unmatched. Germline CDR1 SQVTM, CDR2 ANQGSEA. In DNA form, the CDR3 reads TGCAGCGTTGTTCTAGCGGCGGAGACCCAGTACTTC. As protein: CSVVLAAETQYF.

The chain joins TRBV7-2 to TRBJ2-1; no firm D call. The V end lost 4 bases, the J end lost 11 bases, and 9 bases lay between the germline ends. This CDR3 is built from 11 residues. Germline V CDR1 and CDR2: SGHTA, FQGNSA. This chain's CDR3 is CASSSSPQQFF. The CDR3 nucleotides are TGTGCCAGCAGCTCGAGCCCCCAGCAGTTCTTC.

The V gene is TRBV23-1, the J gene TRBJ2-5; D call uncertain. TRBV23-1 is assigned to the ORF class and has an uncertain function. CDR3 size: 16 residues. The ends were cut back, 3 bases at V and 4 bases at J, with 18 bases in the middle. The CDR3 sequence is CASSHQYSRPTETQYF. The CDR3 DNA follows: TGCGCCAGCAGTCACCAATACTCCAGGCCTACAGAGACCCAGTACTTC.

CDR3 in amino acids: CASSYVQGKDGYTF. Here the CDR3 DNA reads TGTGCCAGCAGCTATGTTCAGGGGAAGGATGGCTACACCTTC. This chain connects TRBV11-2 to TRBJ1-2, with D possibly matching TRBD1 (6 bases). CDR1 and CDR2 (germline): SGHAT, FQNNGV. V was clipped by 4 bases and J by 6 bases, with 15 bases between them. The CDR3 has 14 residues.

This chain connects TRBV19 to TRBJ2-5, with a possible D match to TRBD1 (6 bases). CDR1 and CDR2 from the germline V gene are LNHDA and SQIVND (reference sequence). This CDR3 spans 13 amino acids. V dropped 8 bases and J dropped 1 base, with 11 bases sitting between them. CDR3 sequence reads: CASSRQVQETQYF. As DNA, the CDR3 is TGTGCCAGTTCAAGACAGGTCCAAGAGACCCAGTACTTC.

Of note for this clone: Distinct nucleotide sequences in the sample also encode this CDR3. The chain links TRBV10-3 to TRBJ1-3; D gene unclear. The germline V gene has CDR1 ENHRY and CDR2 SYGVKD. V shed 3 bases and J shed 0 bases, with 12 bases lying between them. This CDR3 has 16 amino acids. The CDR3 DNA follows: TGTGCCATCAGTGATTTCGCAGGCAGCTCTGGAAACACCATATATTTT. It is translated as CAISDFAGSSGNTIYF.

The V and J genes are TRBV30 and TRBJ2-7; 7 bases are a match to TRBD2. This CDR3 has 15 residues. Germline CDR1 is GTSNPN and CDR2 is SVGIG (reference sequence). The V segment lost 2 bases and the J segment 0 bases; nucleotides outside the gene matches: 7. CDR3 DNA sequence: TGTGCCTGGAGTCAGCGGGGTAGCGGCTCCTACGAGCAGTACTTC. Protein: CAWSQRGSGSYEQYF.

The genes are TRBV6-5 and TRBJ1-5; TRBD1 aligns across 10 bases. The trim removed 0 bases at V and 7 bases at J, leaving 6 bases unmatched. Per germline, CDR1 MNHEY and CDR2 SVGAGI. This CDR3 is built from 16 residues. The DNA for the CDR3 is TGTGCCAGCAGTTACTCTGCGACAGGGGGCCGACAGCCCCAGCATTTT. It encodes CASSYSATGGRQPQHF.

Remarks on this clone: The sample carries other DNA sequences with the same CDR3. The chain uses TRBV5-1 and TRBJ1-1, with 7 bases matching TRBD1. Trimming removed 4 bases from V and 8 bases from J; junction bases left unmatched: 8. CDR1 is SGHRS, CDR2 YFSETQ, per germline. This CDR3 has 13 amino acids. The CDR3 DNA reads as TGCGCCAGCAGCACGTCCGGGACAGTCGAAGCTTTCTTT. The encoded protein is CASSTSGTVEAFF.

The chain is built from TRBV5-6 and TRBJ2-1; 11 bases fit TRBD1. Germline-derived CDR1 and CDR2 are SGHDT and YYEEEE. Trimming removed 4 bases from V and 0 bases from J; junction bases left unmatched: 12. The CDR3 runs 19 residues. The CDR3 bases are TGTGCCAGCAGCGCCCGGGACAGGGGGTTTCTTAGCTCCTACAATGAGCAGTTCTTC. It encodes CASSARDRGFLSSYNEQFF.

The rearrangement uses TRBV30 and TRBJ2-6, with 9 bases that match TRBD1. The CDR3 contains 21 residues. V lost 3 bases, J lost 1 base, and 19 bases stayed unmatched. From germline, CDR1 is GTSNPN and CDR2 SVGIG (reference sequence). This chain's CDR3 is CAWRGGRVGGQGLSGANVLTF. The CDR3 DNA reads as TGTGCCTGGAGGGGAGGTAGAGTCGGGGGACAGGGATTATCTGGGGCCAACGTCCTGACTTTC.

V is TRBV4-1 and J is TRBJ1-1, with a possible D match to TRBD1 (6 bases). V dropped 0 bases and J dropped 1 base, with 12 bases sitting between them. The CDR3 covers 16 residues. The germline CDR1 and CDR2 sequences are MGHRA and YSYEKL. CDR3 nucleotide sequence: TGCGCCAGCAGCCAAGAGGGACACCGGTGGAACACTGAAGCTTTCTTT. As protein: CASSQEGHRWNTEAFF.

CDR3 nucleotides: TGCGCCAGCAGCTTGATTAGCGGGAACTACGAGCAGTACTTC. Protein product: CASSLISGNYEQYF. The J gene is TRBJ2-7, the V gene TRBV5-1; 8 nucleotides agree with TRBD2. The CDR3 contains 14 residues. Germline CDR1 reads SGHRS; CDR2 reads YFSETQ. V shed 1 base, J shed 3 bases, and the junction held 3 bases outside the gene matches.

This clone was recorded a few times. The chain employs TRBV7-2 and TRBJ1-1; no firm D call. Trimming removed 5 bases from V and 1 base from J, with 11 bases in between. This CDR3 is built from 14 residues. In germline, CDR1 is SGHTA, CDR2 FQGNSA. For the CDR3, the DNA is TGTGCCAGCAGCCCCGGACGGGGGAACACTGAAGCTTTCTTT. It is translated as CASSPGRGNTEAFF.

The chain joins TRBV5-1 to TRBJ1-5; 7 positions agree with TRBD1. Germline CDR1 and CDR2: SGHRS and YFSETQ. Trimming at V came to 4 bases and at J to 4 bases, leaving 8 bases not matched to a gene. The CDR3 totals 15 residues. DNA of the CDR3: TGCGCCAGCAGCCAGGGACAGCTTCCTAATCAGCCCCAGCATTTT. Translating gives CASSQGQLPNQPQHF.